This TCR beta chain derives from a study of shared clonotypes between healthy human individuals (dated by TCRdb to 2018 to 2021). Some background on the complete study: The cohort comprised two women and a few men aged 18 to 49 years. For each donor, three plates each were used for CD4 naive and CD4 memory, two plates were used for CD8 naive, and one plate was used for CD8 memory. To estimate repertoire size and how much clonotype sharing occurs between individuals, the study deeply sequenced the blood TCR repertoires of five healthy adults. To increase sequencing depth and limit assay-specific biases, different laboratories used diverse techniques to prepare libraries and sequence TCR repertoires. Leukapheresis yielded between about 0.85 and 9.5 billion PBMCs per donor.

Healthy HIV-negative adults with no recently reported acute infections or vaccinations were included as donors. Only Caucasian adults living in Nashville, Tennessee, USA were represented among the donors. CD8 memory samples combined magnetically selected CD45RO+ cells with CCR7-negative CD45RA+ effector memory (TemRA) cells. Blood was obtained by leukapheresis, after which PBMCs were separated by Ficoll-Histopaque density gradient centrifugation and cryopreserved in liquid nitrogen vapor phase. Purity and quantity of every magnetically sorted T cell population were checked by analytical flow cytometry. Genomic DNA was isolated from every sorted fraction and measured by UV absorbance on a Nanodrop 2000c. On this clone itself: This clone's antigen is unknown. No clone much larger than this one lies a single base away; base qualities are absent.

TCR CDR3 regions were amplified from genomic DNA by multiplex PCR using the deep immunoSEQ assay. Genomic DNA extracted from each cell subset was distributed evenly over all wells of several immunoSEQ 96-well plates, and each plate served as one replicate. For sorted subsets, each replicate PCR was loaded with 200 ng genomic DNA, equivalent to approximately 27,000 T cell genomes. Purified libraries were measured with a Qubit 3.0 fluorometer, size-checked on a Bioanalyzer 2100, and measured again with the KAPA Library Quantification kit. Each immunoSEQ 96-well plate was sequenced on its own single-read 150-cycle Illumina NextSeq 550 flow cell. Per the original workflow: Because only junctional sequences without quality scores were contained in the immunoSEQ output, filtering matching that applied to full-length reads could not be performed. To assign V/J genes and CDR3, sequences were annotated against IMGT germline references using PyIR, a Python wrapper for IgBLAST v1.9. Reads with weak V/J assignments (E-value above 1e-6), missing CDR3, stop codons, out-of-frame junctions, or ambiguous translated residues were removed. A V3J clonotype was defined by an identical inferred V gene, J gene, and CDR3 amino acid sequence. The percentage overlap between two repertoires was calculated by dividing the number of shared unique clonotypes by the size of the smaller repertoire. Repertoire richness was assessed with RTK rarefaction, the Chao1 estimator, and Recon v2.1 estimates of unobserved clonotypes. Generation probabilities for all TCRbeta clonotypes obtained by the gDNA method from a handful of donors were computed using OLGA. TCRdb holds this immuneACCESS table with in-frame rearrangements only. Some clones are missing; in checked studies, unresolved V genes explain under half, and the rest has no known cause. From that table come the V and J calls and clone size; the DNA was used to work out D and trimming. Within this sample are roughly 300,000 clones, with roughly 87% of them counted one time only. The ten largest clones capture under 20% of the sample.

General study outcomes and caveats: Incomplete sequencing was indicated by rarefaction of sorted-subset datasets, despite the large sequencing depth. Estimated clonotype richness was generally larger for naive than for memory subsets. Sampling was limited to blood, and TCR repertoires in tissue likely differ from TCR repertoires in blood. Across a handful of donors, about 4.5% of naive CD4, 3.5% of naive CD8, about 2.3% of memory CD4, and 0.3% to 0.45% of memory CD8 clonotypes were shared. Because the study included only a small number of donors, the genetic and exposure-history diversity represented was limited. Compared with non-shared clonotypes, the clonotypes found in all four sorted-subset donors had higher generation probabilities. Pairwise subsampling indicated that sequencing depth was expected to affect the degree of clonotype sharing among donors.

Trimming takes 10 bases from V and 6 bases from J, and the germline ends sit 20 bases apart. From the germline V gene, CDR1 is SNHLY and CDR2 is FYNNEI. Spanning cysteine to phenylalanine, the CDR3 consists of 14 amino acids. Only CDR3 DNA remains: 42 bases, in frame from the first base. The TCR originated in a man between 18 and 29 years old in good health. What was sequenced was memory CD8+ T cells sorted from blood. Read against the paper, the sample's cell subset or site label means: CD45RO+ cells pooled with CCR7-negative TemRA cells. The rearranged chain carries TRBV2 and TRBJ2-3, with the D gene possibly TRBD1 or TRBD2, each one fitting 6 bases. DNA sequence: TGTGCCACCTGGGGGGCGGGGCGCCGGGATACGCAGTATTTT. This encodes CATWGAGRRDTQYF.